The 16 T cell receptor beta chains in this list originate from one sample, sequenced in a study of siplizumab effects on memory and regulatory T cells (dated by TCRdb to about 2019). Libraries were constructed by the immunoSEQ multiplex PCR assay. The immuneACCESS repertoire file appears here via TCRdb, limited to in-frame rearrangements. These files lack a portion of the clones; in checked studies, under half of the deficit traces to unresolved V genes, and the cause of the others is not known. Across this sample there are some 100,000 clones, with roughly 93% seen only once. The ten largest clones add up to roughly 7.1% of the sample. The source material was CD8+ T cells sorted from blood. These receptors originate from a human donor in good health.

In nucleotides, the CDR3 is TGTGCCAGCAGCGTCACTAGCGCGGGAGAGCAGTACTTC. Translated, it gives CASSVTSAGEQYF. This chain uses TRBV5-6 with TRBJ2-7, with 7 bases matching TRBD2. The V gene's germline CDR1 is SGHDT and CDR2 YYEEEE. The CDR3 runs 13 residues. V dropped 4 bases and J dropped 7; count of bases not matched to a gene: 8.

This clone appeared once. V gene TRBV19 combines with J gene TRBJ1-2; D remains unclear. This CDR3 has 12 amino acids. Germline lookup yields CDR1 LNHDA and CDR2 SQIVND (reference sequence). The V end was cut by 6 bases, the J end by 0 bases, with 5 bases between. The CDR3 nucleotides read TGTGCCAGTAGCGCGGCTAACTATGGCTACACCTTC. Its translation is CASSAANYGYTF.

The count of this clone is one. The chain uses TRBV7-3 and TRBJ2-2; D ambiguous. Germline lookup yields CDR1 SGHTA and CDR2 FQGTGA. The CDR3 runs to 13 residues. Trimming removed 2 bases from V and 5 bases from J, with 6 bases in between. The CDR3 nucleotides read TGTGCCAGCAGCTTAGTGGCGACCGGGGAGCTGTTTTTT. Encoded protein: CASSLVATGELFF.

This chain joins TRBV25-1 and TRBJ1-2; D might be TRBD1 (5 bases). The CDR3 has 14 amino acids. The germline gives CDR1 MGHDK, CDR2 SYGVNS. V was trimmed by 5 bases and J by 8 bases, leaving 18 bases between them. CDR3 in DNA: TGTGCCAGCAGTTGGCAGGGAGGATTGAAAGGCTACACCTTC. Translating gives CASSWQGGLKGYTF.

The chain is built from TRBV5-1 and TRBJ2-5; D unclear. Trimming stripped 0 bases from V and 2 bases from J, with 11 bases between. CDR3 length: 15 amino acids. The germline CDR1 and CDR2 sequences are SGHRS and YFSETQ. CDR3: CASSLEHTVQETQYF. In DNA, the CDR3 is TGCGCCAGCAGCTTGGAACACACCGTACAAGAGACCCAGTACTTC. Using reference TRBV5-1 and TRBJ2-5 for the parts outside the CDR3, the full variable domain is KAGVTQTPRYLIKTRGQQVTLSCSPISGHRSVSWYQQTPGQGLQFLFEYFSETQRNKGNFPGRFSGRQFSNSRSEMNVSTLELGDSALYLCASSLEHTVQETQYFGPGTRLLVL.

The rearrangement joins TRBV30 to TRBJ2-2; no reliable D call. The CDR3 contains 16 residues. Germline V gene sequence: CDR1 GTSNPN, CDR2 SVGIG (reference sequence). Deletions cut 0 bases from V and 2 bases from J, with 13 bases between. In nucleotides, the CDR3 is TGTGCCTGGAGTGTCCTATCGACAAGAAACACCGGGGAGCTGTTTTTT. Translation gives CAWSVLSTRNTGELFF.

The chain uses TRBV7-2 and TRBJ2-1, with 15 nucleotides matching TRBD2. The CDR3 contains 19 residues. The V and J ends lost 5 bases and 5 bases, in that order; junction bases with no gene match: 13. Germline loops: CDR1 SGHTA, CDR2 FQGNSA. The CDR3 DNA sequence: TGTGCCAGCAGCCCCCGGACTAGCGGGAGGGCTGGGGCTAACAATGAGCAGTTCTTC. Translated, it gives CASSPRTSGRAGANNEQFF.

The gene calls are TRBV5-4 and TRBJ1-4, with unresolved D. Germline values: CDR1 SGHNT, CDR2 YYREEE (reference sequence). The CDR3 sequence is 13 residues long. V was pared by 1 base and J by 6 bases, with 7 bases between. In DNA, the CDR3 is TGTGCCAGCAGCTTGAAAGGGCATGAAAAACTGTTTTTT. Protein sequence: CASSLKGHEKLFF.

In DNA, the CDR3 is TGTGCCAGCAGCGCGGGACAGGGTGGGGCCGGGGAGCTGTTTTTT. This codes for CASSAGQGGAGELFF. The V call is TRBV9, the J call TRBJ2-2; 9 nucleotides match TRBD1. Germline assignment: CDR1 SGDLS and CDR2 YYNGEE. This CDR3 has 15 amino acids. After removal of 3 bases from V and 6 bases from J, the junction contained 6 bases not matched to a gene.

The rearrangement links TRBV6-1 to TRBJ2-7, with D perhaps given as TRBD1 or TRBD2 (7 bases each). The CDR3 runs 14 residues. Trimming pared 2 bases from V and 5 bases from J, leaving 13 bases between. Germline V gives CDR1 MNHNS, CDR2 SASEGT. The CDR3 nucleotides are TGTGCCAGCAGTGAACCGACAGGGAGGGACGAGCAGTACTTC. Encoded protein: CASSEPTGRDEQYF.

This rearrangement joins TRBV11-3 to TRBJ1-4; no clear D gene. V dropped 0 bases and J dropped 0 bases, with 11 bases sitting between them. Germline CDR1 reads SGHNT; CDR2 reads YENEEA. The CDR3 runs to 17 residues. In DNA form, the CDR3 reads TGTGCCAGCAGCTTAGATCGGCAGGTTGCAACTAATGAAAAACTGTTTTTT. It yields the protein CASSLDRQVATNEKLFF. Drawing the rest from reference TRBV11-3 and TRBJ1-4, the complete variable domain is EAGVVQSPRYKIIEKKQPVAFWCNPISGHNTLYWYLQNLGQGPELLIRYENEEAVDDSQLPKDRFSAERLKGVDSTLKIQPAELGDSAVYLCASSLDRQVATNEKLFFGSGTQLSVL.

V and J are TRBV27 and TRBJ2-1; 11 nucleotides agree with TRBD2. This CDR3 is built from 16 residues. Germline assignment: CDR1 MNHEY and CDR2 SMNVEV (reference sequence). The V segment lost 0 bases and the J segment 5 bases; nucleotides outside the gene matches: 3. CDR3 sequence: CASSLSPGLADNEQFF. CDR3 DNA: TGTGCCAGCAGTTTATCCCCGGGACTAGCGGACAATGAGCAGTTCTTC.

Of note for this clone: Within the sample, other DNA sequences also encode this same CDR3. The gene calls are TRBV19 and TRBJ1-1; 8 bases match TRBD1. The CDR3 runs 14 residues. V was clipped by 5 bases and J by 1 base; unmatched bases: 3. Germline V gene sequence: CDR1 LNHDA, CDR2 SQIVND (reference sequence). The CDR3 DNA is TGTGCCAGTAGTCTAGGACAGGGGAACACTGAAGCTTTCTTT. Protein: CASSLGQGNTEAFF.

This chain joins TRBV19 and TRBJ2-7; 9 bases align to TRBD2. CDR1 is LNHDA, CDR2 SQIVND, per germline (reference sequence). V trimming: 4 bases; J trimming: 4 bases; junction bases outside the gene matches: 5. The CDR3 has 14 residues. CDR3 DNA: TGTGCCAGTAGTAGCGGGAGGGGTGCATACGAGCAGTACTTC. Amino acids: CASSSGRGAYEQYF.

The sample holds one count of this clone. The chain is built from TRBV4-3 and TRBJ2-4; 7 bases are a match to TRBD1. The trim removed 0 bases at V and 7 bases at J, leaving 9 bases unmatched. Looked up from germline, CDR1 is LGHNA and CDR2 is YSLEER. There are 16 residues in the CDR3. CDR3 nucleotide sequence: TGCGCCAGCAGCCAAGATGGGGTAGGGGGCGGGAACATTCAGTACTTC. It translates to CASSQDGVGGGNIQYF.

There are a few counts of this clone. This rearrangement joins TRBV2 to TRBJ1-5, with D maybe TRBD1 (5 bases). Trimming stripped 6 bases from V and 3 bases from J, with 15 bases between. This CDR3 has 15 amino acids. Germline lookup yields CDR1 SNHLY and CDR2 FYNNEI. The CDR3 protein is CASREDGGLNQPQHF. CDR3 DNA sequence: TGTGCCAGCAGAGAGGACGGGGGACTCAATCAGCCCCAGCATTTT.